This T cell receptor beta chain was recovered during a study of T cell responses to AZD1222 COVID-19 vaccine. Study results and caveats: A reported finding is that nearly half of spike-specific TCRs target unmutated variant regions. When two AZD1222 doses had been given, Spike-specific TCR breadth and depth rose.

Comment on this clone: What it binds is not known.

Second doses were pooled across both intervals (about 4 or about 12 weeks). The CDR3 is made up of 14 amino acids. CDR1 and CDR2 (germline): MNHEY, SVGEGT. The V gene lost 3 bases and the J gene lost 3 bases, with 11 bases spanning the gap. Assay: immunoSEQ multiplex PCR; the TCRdb copy retains only in-frame clones and omits some. The sample includes 100,000 to 130,000 clones, 87% of them seen just once. The TCR sequence derives from an adult who received the AZD1222 COVID-19 vaccine. The chain has TRBV6-2 or TRBV6-3 and TRBJ1-1; D uncertain. The sequencing used peripheral blood, collected 28 days after the second AZD1222 dose. CDR3 residues: CASSYLGWDTEAFF. CDR3 in DNA: TGTGCCAGCAGTTATCTTGGCTGGGACACTGAAGCTTTCTTT.